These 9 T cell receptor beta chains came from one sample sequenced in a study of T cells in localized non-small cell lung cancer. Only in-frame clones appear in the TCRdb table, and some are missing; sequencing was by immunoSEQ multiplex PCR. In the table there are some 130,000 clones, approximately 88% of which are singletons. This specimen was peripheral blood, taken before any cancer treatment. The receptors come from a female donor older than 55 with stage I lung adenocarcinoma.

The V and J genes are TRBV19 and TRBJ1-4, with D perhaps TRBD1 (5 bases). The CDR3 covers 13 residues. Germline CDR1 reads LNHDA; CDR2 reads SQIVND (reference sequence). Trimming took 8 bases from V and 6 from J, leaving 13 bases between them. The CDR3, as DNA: TGTGCCAGTGCGGGACGGTGGGATGAAAAACTGTTTTTT. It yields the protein CASAGRWDEKLFF.

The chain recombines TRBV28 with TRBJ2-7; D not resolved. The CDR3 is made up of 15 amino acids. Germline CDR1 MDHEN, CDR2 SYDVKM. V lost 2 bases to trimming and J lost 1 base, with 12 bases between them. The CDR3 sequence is CASSLGTSRSYEQYF. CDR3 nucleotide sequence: TGTGCCAGCAGTTTAGGTACAAGCAGATCCTACGAGCAGTACTTC.

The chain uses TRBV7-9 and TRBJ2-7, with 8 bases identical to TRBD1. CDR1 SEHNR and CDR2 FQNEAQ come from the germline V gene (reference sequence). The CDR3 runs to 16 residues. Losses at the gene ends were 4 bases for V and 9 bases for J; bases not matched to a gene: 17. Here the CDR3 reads CASSSLMGTGGNGQYF. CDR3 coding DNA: TGTGCCAGCAGCTCACTAATGGGGACAGGAGGTAATGGGCAGTACTTC.

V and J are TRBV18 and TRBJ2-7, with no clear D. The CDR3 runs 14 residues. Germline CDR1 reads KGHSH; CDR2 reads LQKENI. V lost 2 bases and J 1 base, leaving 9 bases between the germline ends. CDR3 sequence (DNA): TGTGCCAGCTCACCAAAGGAGCTTTCCTACGAGCAGTACTTC. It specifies CASSPKELSYEQYF.

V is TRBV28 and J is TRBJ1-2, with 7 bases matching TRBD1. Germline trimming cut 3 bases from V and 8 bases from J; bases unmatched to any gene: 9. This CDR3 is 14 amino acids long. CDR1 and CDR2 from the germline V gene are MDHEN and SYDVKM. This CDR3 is CASSLGDRADGYTF. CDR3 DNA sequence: TGTGCCAGCAGTTTGGGAGACAGGGCGGACGGCTACACCTTC.

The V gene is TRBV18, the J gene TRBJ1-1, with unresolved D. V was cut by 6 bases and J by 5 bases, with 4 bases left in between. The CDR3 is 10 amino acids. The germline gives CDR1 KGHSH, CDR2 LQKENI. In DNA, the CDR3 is TGTGCCAGCTCCGAGACTGAAGCTTTCTTT. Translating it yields CASSETEAFF.

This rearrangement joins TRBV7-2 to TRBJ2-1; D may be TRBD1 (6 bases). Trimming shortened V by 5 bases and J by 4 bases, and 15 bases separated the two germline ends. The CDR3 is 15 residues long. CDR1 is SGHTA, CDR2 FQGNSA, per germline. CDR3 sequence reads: CASSLRQASYNEQFF. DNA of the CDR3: TGTGCCAGCAGCCTAAGACAGGCCTCGTACAATGAGCAGTTCTTC. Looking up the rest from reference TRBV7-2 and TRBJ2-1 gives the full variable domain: GAGVSQSPSNKVTEKGKDVELRCDPISGHTALYWYRQSLGQGLEFLIYFQGNSAPDKSGLPSDRFSAERTGGSVSTLTIQRTQQEDSAVYLCASSLRQASYNEQFFGPGTRLTVL.

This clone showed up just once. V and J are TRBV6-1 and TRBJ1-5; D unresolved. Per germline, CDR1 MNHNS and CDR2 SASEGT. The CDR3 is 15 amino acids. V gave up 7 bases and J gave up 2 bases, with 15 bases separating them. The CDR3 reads CASTSTSGGNQPQHF. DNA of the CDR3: TGTGCCAGCACCTCAACCTCCGGGGGCAATCAGCCCCAGCATTTT.

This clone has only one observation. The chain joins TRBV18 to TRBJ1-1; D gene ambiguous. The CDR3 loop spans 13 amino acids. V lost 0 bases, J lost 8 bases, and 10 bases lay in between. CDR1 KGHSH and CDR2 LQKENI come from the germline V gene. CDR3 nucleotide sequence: TGTGCCAGCTCACCACCGGAAAGGGTCGAAGCTTTCTTT. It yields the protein CASSPPERVEAFF. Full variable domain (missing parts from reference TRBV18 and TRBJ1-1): NAGVMQNPRHLVRRRGQEARLRCSPMKGHSHVYWYRQLPEEGLKFMVYLQKENIIDESGMPKERFSAEFPKEGPSILRIQQVVRGDSAAYFCASSPPERVEAFFGQGTRLTVV.